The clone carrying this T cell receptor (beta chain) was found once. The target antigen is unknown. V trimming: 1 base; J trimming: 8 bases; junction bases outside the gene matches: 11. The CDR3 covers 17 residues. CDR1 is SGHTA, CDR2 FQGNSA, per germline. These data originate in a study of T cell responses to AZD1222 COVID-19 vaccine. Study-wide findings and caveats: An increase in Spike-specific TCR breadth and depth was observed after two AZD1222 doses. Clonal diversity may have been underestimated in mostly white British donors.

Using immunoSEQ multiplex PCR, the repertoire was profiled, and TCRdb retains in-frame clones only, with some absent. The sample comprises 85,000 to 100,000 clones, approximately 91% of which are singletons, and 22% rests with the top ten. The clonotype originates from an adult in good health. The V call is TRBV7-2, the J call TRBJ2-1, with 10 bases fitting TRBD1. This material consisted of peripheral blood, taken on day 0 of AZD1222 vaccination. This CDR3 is CASSLVSRDRGWDEQFF. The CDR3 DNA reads TGTGCCAGCAGCTTAGTGTCTAGGGACAGGGGATGGGATGAGCAGTTCTTC.